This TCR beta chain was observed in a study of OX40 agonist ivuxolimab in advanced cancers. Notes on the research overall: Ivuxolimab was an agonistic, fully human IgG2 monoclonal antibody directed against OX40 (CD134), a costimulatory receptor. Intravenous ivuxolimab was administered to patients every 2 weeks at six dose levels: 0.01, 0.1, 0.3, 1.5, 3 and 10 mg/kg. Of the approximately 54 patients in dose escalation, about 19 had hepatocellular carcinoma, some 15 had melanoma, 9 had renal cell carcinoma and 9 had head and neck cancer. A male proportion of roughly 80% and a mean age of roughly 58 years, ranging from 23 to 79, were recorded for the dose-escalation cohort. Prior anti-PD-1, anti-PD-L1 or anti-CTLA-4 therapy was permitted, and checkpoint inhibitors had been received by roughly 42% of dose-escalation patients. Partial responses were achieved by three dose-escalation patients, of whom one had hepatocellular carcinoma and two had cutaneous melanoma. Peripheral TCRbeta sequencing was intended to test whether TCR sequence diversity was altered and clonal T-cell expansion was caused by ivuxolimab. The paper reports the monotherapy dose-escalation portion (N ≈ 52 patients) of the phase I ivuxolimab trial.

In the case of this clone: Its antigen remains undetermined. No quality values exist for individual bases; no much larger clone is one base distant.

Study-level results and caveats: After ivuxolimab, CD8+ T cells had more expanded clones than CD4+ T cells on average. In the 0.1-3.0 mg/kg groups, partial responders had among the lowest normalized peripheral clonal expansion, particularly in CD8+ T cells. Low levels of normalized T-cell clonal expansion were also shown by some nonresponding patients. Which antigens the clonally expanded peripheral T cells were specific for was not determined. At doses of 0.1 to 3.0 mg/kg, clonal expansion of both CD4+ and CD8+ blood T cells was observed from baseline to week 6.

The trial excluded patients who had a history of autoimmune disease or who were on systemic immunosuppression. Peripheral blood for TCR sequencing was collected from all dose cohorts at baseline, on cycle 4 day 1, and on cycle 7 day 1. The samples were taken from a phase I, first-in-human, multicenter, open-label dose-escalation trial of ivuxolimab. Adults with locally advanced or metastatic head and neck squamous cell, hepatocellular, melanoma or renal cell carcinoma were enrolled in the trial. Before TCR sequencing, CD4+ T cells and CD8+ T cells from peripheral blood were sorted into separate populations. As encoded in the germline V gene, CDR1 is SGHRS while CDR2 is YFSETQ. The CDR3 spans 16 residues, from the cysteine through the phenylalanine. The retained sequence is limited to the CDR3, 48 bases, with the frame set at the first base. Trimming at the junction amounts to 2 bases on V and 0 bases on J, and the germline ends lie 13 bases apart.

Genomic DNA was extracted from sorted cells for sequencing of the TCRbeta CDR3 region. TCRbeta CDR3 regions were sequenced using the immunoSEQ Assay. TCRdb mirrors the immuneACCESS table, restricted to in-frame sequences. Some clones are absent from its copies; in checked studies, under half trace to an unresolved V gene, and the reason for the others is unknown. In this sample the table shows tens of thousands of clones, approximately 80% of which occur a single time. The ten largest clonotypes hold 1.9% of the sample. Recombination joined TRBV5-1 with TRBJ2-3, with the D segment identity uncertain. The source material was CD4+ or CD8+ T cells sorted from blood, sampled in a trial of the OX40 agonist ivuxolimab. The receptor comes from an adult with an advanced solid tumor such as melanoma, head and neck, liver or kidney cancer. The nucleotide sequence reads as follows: TGCGCCAGCAGCTTACAGACTGGACCTAGCACAGATACGCAGTATTTT. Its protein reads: CASSLQTGPSTDTQYF.